Below, one TCR beta chain is given with its context. The sample comes from a study of blood T cell repertoires in COVID-19. Study information: Samples came from the United States, Italy and Spain, spanning acute and convalescent COVID-19.

Original data processing: Reference gene primer amplification gave nucleated cell count estimates. Clones were read by immunoSEQ multiplex PCR, and TCRdb kept only the in-frame ones, dropping some. V, J and clone size are taken as reported in that table, and D and trimming were inferred from the DNA itself. The table shows 100,000 to 130,000 clones, with almost 85% occurring only once. This TCR was recovered from a human donor in a cohort sampled during active COVID-19. The sequencing input was peripheral blood.

CDR3: CASSLNGRGGNTEAFF. In DNA, the CDR3 is TGTGCCAGCAGTTTAAATGGGAGGGGCGGGAACACTGAAGCTTTCTTT. The chain recombines TRBV28 with TRBJ1-1, with D maybe TRBD1 (5 bases). From germline, CDR1 is MDHEN and CDR2 SYDVKM. Between the trimmed V and J ends, which lost 2 bases and 1 base, there was a span of 14 bases. The CDR3 is made up of 16 amino acids. Full variable domain (outside the CDR3, taken from reference TRBV28 and TRBJ1-1): DVKVTQSSRYLVKRTGEKVFLECVQDMDHENMFWYRQDPGLGLRLIYFSYDVKMKEKGDIPEGYSVSREKKERFSLILESASTNQTSMYLCASSLNGRGGNTEAFFGQGTRLTVV.